The entry that follows covers one T cell receptor beta chain sequence. Its antigen remains unidentified. This CDR3 has 15 amino acids. The germline V gene encodes CDR1 SEHNR and CDR2 FQNEAQ (reference sequence). J lost 1 base, V lost 3 bases, and 4 bases had no gene match. Expressed TCRB transcripts were sequenced because the isolated RNA had all been reverse transcribed beforehand. Sequencing used immunoSEQ multiplex PCR; TCRdb keeps in-frame clones, though not all of them. The table shows 23,000 or so clones, with 69% occurring only once. The record originates from a study of beta chain features in type 1 diabetes. The study's findings and limits: Researchers report that Type 1 diabetes patients had moderately but significantly shorter TCRB CDR3s across all four CD4+ subsets.

Sequencing was performed on Tregs from blood. This clonotype was obtained from a man aged 18 to 30 with type 1 diabetes. J is TRBJ2-7 and V is TRBV7-9; 9 positions match TRBD1. Here the CDR3 DNA reads TGTGCCAGCAGCTTTTGGGACAGGGCGTCCTACGAGCAGTACTTC. Translation gives CASSFWDRASYEQYF.